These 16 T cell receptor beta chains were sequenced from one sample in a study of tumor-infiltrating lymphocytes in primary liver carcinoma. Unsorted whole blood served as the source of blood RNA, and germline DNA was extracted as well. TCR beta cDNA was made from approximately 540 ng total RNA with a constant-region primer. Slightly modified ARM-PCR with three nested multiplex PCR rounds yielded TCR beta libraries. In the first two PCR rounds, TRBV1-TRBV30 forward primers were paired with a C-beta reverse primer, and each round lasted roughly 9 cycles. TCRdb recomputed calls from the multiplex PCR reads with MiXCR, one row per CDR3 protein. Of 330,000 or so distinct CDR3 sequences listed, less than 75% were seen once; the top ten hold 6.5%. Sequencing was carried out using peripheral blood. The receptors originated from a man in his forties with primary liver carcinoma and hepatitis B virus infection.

As DNA, the CDR3 is TGTGCCAGCAGTTCTAGTAGGTTCGGGGAGACCCAGTACTTC. Translated, it gives CASSSSRFGETQYF. The rearrangement joins TRBV6-6 to TRBJ2-5; no clear D gene. Trimming left V 4 bases short and J 5 bases short, with 14 bases between. This CDR3 is built from 14 residues. Germline CDR1 MNHNY, CDR2 SVGAGI (reference sequence).

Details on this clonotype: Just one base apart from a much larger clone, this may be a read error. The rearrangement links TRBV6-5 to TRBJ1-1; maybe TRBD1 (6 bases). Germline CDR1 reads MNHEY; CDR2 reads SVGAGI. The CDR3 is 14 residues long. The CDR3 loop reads CACSYSRGVAEAFF. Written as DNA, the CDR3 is TGTGCCTGCAGTTATTCTAGGGGGGTCGCTGAAGCTTTCTTT.

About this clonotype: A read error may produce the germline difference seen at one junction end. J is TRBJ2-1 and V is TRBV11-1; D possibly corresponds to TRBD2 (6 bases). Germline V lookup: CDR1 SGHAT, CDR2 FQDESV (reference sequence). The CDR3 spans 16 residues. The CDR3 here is CASSLRLDSRYNEQLF. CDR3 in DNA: TGTGCCAGCAGCCTCCGACTAGATTCGAGATACAATGAGCAGCTCTTC.

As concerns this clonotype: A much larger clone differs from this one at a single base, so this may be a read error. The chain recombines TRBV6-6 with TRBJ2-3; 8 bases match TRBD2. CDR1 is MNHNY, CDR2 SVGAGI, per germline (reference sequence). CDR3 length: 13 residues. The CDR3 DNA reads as TGTACCAGCGGGGGTGGGGGAACAGATACGCAGTATTTT. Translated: CTSGGGGTDTQYF.

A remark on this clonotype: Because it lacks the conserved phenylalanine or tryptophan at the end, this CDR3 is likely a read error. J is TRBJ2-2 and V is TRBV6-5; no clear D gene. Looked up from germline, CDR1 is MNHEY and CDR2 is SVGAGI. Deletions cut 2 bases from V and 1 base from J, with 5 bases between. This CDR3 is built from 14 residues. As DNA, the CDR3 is TGTGCCAGCAGTTACGCCCAGAACACCGGGGAGCTGTTTTAT. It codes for CASSYAQNTGELFY.

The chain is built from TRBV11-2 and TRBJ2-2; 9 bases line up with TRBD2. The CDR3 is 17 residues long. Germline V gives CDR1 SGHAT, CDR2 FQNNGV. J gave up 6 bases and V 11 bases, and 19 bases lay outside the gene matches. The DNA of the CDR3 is TGTGCCTGCGGCTTAGCCCCCCTAGCGGGAAATGCCGGGGAGCTGTTTTTT. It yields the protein CACGLAPLAGNAGELFF.

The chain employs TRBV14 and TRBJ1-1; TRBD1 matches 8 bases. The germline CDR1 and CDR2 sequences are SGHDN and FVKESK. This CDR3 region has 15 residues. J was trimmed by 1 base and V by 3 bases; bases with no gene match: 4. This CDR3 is CASSHCTGGNTEAFF. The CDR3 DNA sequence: TGTGCCAGCAGCCATTGTACAGGGGGGAACACTGAAGCTTTCTTT.

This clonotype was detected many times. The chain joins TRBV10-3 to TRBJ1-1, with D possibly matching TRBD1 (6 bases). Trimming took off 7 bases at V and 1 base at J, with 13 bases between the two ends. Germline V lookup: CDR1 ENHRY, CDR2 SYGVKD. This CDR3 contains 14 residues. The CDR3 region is CAIKAPGANTEAFF. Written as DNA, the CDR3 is TGTGCCATCAAGGCCCCAGGGGCGAACACTGAAGCTTTCTTT.

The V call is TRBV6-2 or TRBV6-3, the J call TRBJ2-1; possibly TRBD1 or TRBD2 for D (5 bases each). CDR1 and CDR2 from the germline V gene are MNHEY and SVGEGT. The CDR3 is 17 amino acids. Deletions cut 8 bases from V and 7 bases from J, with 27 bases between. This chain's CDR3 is CASAQKIGHGTKNEQFF. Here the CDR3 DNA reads TGTGCCAGCGCACAGAAGATTGGACATGGGACCAAAAATGAGCAGTTCTTC.

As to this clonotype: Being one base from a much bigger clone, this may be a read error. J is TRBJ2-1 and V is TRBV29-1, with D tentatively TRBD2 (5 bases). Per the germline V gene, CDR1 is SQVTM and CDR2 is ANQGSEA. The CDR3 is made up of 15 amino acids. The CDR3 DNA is TGCAGCGGAGGAGGCGGATTCGGCTCCTACAATGAGAAGTTCTTC. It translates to CSGGGGFGSYNEKFF.

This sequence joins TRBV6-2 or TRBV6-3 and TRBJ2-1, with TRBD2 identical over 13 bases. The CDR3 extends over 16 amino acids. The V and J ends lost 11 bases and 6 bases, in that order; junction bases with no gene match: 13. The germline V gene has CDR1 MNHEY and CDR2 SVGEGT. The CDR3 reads CAGSWGRLAGGNEQFF. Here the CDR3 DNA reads TGTGCCGGTAGTTGGGGCCGACTAGCGGGAGGCAATGAGCAGTTCTTC.

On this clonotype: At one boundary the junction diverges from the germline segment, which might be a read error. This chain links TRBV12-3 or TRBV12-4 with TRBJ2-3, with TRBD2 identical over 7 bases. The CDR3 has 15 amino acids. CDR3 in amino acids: CASSSGGLTTVTQYF. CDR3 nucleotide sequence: TGTGCCAGCAGTTCTGGGGGACTAACCACAGTTACGCAGTATTTT.

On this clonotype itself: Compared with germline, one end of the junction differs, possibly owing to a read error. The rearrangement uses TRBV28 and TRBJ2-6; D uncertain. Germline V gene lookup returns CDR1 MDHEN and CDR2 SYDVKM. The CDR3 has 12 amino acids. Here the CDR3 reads CTSTPGANVPTF. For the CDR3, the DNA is TGTACCAGCACCCCAGGAGCCAACGTCCCGACTTTC.

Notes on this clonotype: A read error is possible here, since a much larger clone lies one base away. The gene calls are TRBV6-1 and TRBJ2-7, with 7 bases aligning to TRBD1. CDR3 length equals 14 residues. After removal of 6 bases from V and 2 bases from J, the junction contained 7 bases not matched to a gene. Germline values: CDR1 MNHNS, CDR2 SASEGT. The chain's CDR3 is CASREGQIPYEQYF. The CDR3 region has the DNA TGTGCCAGCAGAGAGGGACAGATTCCCTACGAGCAGTACTTC.

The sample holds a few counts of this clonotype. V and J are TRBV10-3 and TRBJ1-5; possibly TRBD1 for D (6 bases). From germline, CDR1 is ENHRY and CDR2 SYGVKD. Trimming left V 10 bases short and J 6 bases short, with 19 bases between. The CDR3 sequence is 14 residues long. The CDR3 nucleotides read TGTGCCAATGGCGCGGGGGGCGAGGGTCAGCCCCAGCATTTT. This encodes CANGAGGEGQPQHF.

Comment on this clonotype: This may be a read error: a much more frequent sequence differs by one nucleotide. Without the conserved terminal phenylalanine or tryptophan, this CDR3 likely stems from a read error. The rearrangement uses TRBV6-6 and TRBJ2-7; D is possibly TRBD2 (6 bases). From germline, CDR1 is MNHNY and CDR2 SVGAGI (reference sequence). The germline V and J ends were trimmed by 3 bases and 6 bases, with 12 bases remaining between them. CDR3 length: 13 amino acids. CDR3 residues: CASSYKEGSEQYS. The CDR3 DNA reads TGTGCCAGCAGTTATAAGGAGGGAAGCGAGCAGTACTCC.